The 4 T cell receptor beta chains below were found in one sample sequenced in a study of cytomegalovirus exposure and HLA in healthy donors. The PCR employed 60 Vbeta primers together with 13 Jbeta primers. Some clones are missing from TCRdb's copy, which holds only in-frame ones; the method was immunoSEQ multiplex PCR. The sample consists of around 67,000 clones, over 60% of them appearing once. Sequenced sample: PBMCs. These receptor sequences come from a woman between 50 and 59 years old in good health and CMV-seronegative.

The V gene is TRBV28, the J gene TRBJ2-7; D might be TRBD1 (6 bases). The CDR3 is 15 amino acids. Trimming took off 5 bases at V and 0 bases at J, with 14 bases between the two ends. The V gene's germline CDR1 is MDHEN and CDR2 SYDVKM. CDR3 DNA: TGTGCCAGCAGTATACCCGGGACATCCTCCTACGAGCAGTACTTC. It yields the protein CASSIPGTSSYEQYF.

This clone was seen a handful of times. The rearrangement joins TRBV5-1 to TRBJ2-5; 8 bases agree with TRBD1. In germline, CDR1 is SGHRS, CDR2 YFSETQ. The trim removed 4 bases at V and 5 bases at J, leaving 13 bases unmatched. The CDR3 is 16 residues long. This chain's CDR3 is CASSRLPGGAEETQYF. The CDR3 DNA reads as TGCGCCAGCAGCCGGCTCCCAGGGGGCGCCGAGGAGACCCAGTACTTC.

The chain couples TRBV15 to TRBJ2-2; 7 nucleotides match TRBD1. From germline, CDR1 is LNHNV and CDR2 YYDKDF (reference sequence). CDR3 length: 14 residues. V lost 5 bases to trimming and J lost 8 bases; unmatched junction nucleotides: 8. The CDR3 nucleotides read TGTGCCACCAGCCGAACAGGGGTGGAGGGGGAGCTGTTTTTT. Its translation is CATSRTGVEGELFF. The variable domain in full, with the rest retrieved from reference TRBV15 and TRBJ2-2, is DAMVIQNPRYQVTQFGKPVTLSCSQTLNHNVMYWYQQKSSQAPKLLFHYYDKDFNNEADTPDNFQSRRPNTSFCFLDIRSPGLGDTAMYLCATSRTGVEGELFFGEGSRLTVL.

The chain couples TRBV7-3 to TRBJ1-2, with 10 bases matching TRBD1. The trim removed 3 bases at V and 7 bases at J, leaving 2 bases unmatched. CDR3 length: 13 amino acids. From germline, CDR1 is SGHTA and CDR2 FQGTGA. The chain's CDR3 is CASSLRQGAGYTF. Here the CDR3 DNA reads TGTGCCAGCAGCTTGAGACAGGGGGCTGGCTACACCTTC.